Below, 20 T cell receptor beta chains from the same sample are listed, as sequenced in a study of cytomegalovirus exposure and HLA in healthy donors. The primer mix had 60 Vbeta and 13 Jbeta primers. Some clones are missing from TCRdb's copy, which holds only in-frame ones; the method was immunoSEQ multiplex PCR. The sample has roughly 120,000 clones, 80% to 90% seen once; the top ten hold approximately 0.99%. The sequenced material came from PBMCs. These receptor sequences come from a woman aged 30 to 39 in good health and CMV-seronegative.

The rearrangement joins TRBV7-2 to TRBJ2-3; 10 nucleotides agree with TRBD2. Per the germline V gene, CDR1 is SGHTA and CDR2 is FQGNSA. The V gene end was trimmed by 5 bases and the J gene end by 1 base; junction bases not matched to a gene: 12. CDR3 length equals 18 residues. The CDR3 sequence is CASSHTSSGGGGTDTQYF. In nucleotides, the CDR3 is TGTGCCAGCAGCCACACCTCTAGCGGGGGAGGGGGCACAGATACGCAGTATTTT.

The genes are TRBV2 and TRBJ2-7, with D tentatively TRBD2 (6 bases). The germline CDR1 and CDR2 sequences are SNHLY and FYNNEI. Trimming took 5 bases from V and 0 from J, leaving 11 bases between them. The CDR3 has 14 residues. The CDR3 nucleotides are TGTGCCAGCAGTCCGGGGACTGCCTCCTACGAGCAGTACTTC. Translated, it gives CASSPGTASYEQYF.

The chain recombines TRBV30 with TRBJ1-1, with 8 bases identical to TRBD1. Germline V gives CDR1 GTSNPN, CDR2 SVGIG (reference sequence). After removal of 0 bases from V and 4 bases from J, the junction contained 1 base not matched to a gene. This CDR3 region has 13 residues. The CDR3 sequence: CAWSVGTGTEAFF. The CDR3 nucleotides are TGTGCCTGGAGTGTAGGGACAGGCACTGAAGCTTTCTTT.

V usage is TRBV11-2 and J usage is TRBJ2-2; 12 bases align to TRBD2. This CDR3 contains 16 residues. The V gene's germline CDR1 is SGHAT and CDR2 FQNNGV. Germline trimming cut 5 bases from V and 6 bases from J; bases unmatched to any gene: 7. As DNA, the CDR3 is TGTGCCAGCAGCCCATACCTAGCGGGAGGGTCCGGGGAGCTGTTTTTT. It specifies CASSPYLAGGSGELFF.

J is TRBJ2-6 and V is TRBV6-1; D may be TRBD1 (6 bases). Germline V gene lookup returns CDR1 MNHNS and CDR2 SASEGT. The CDR3 is made up of 18 amino acids. V lost 4 bases to trimming and J lost 0 bases, with 16 bases between them. The CDR3 DNA reads as TGTGCCAGCAGTGCTCCGACAGGATTCTTCTCTGGGGCCAACGTCCTGACTTTC. This encodes CASSAPTGFFSGANVLTF.

V and J are TRBV30 and TRBJ1-1; D uncertain. This CDR3 has 11 amino acids. V lost 1 base and J 7 bases, leaving 7 bases between the germline ends. Germline V gene lookup returns CDR1 GTSNPN and CDR2 SVGIG (reference sequence). The CDR3 protein is CAWSGRGEAFF. CDR3 nucleotide sequence: TGTGCCTGGAGTGGCCGGGGTGAAGCTTTCTTT.

This clone was picked up one time. The chain carries TRBV5-4 and TRBJ2-3; a weak D match, TRBD1 (6 bases). Germline loops: CDR1 SGHNT, CDR2 YYREEE (reference sequence). This CDR3 comprises 16 residues. V lost 4 bases and J 2 bases, leaving 17 bases between the germline ends. As DNA, the CDR3 is TGTGCCAGCAGCCCTGGGGCGGACAGTTTCACAGATACGCAGTATTTT. Translation: CASSPGADSFTDTQYF.

This clone was counted once. The chain combines TRBV7-2 with TRBJ1-5; 7 bases are shared with TRBD1. Germline loops: CDR1 SGHTA, CDR2 FQGNSA. Losses at the gene ends were 5 bases for V and 6 bases for J; bases not matched to a gene: 13. The CDR3 totals 16 residues. The CDR3 nucleotides read TGTGCCAGCAGCAACTCCGGACAGGTCCTAGGTCAGCCCCAGCATTTT. Translation gives CASSNSGQVLGQPQHF.

The chain combines TRBV5-1 with TRBJ2-3; 8 bases align to TRBD2. The CDR3 covers 16 residues. V lost 5 bases and J lost 0; bases outside the gene matches: 8. In germline, CDR1 is SGHRS, CDR2 YFSETQ. The chain's CDR3 is CASRRVAGPSTDTQYF. CDR3 in DNA: TGCGCCAGCAGGCGGGTAGCGGGGCCTAGCACAGATACGCAGTATTTT.

This chain links TRBV29-1 with TRBJ1-1; unclear D gene. CDR3 length equals 13 residues. Germline V gene lookup returns CDR1 SQVTM and CDR2 ANQGSEA. V was cut by 5 bases and J by 7 bases, with 17 bases left in between. CDR3 nucleotide sequence: TGCAGCGTTCGATTGAAACTGAATGGTGAAGCTTTCTTT. Residues: CSVRLKLNGEAFF.

The chain uses TRBV9 and TRBJ2-1; TRBD2 agrees at 12 bases. Germline V lookup: CDR1 SGDLS, CDR2 YYNGEE. The CDR3 has 16 amino acids. The trim removed 1 base at V and 5 bases at J, leaving 4 bases unmatched. CDR3 DNA sequence: TGTGCCAGCAGCGTACTAGCGGGAGGGTGGGACAATGAGCAGTTCTTC. Protein product: CASSVLAGGWDNEQFF.

The chain carries TRBV25-1 and TRBJ1-1; TRBD1 matches 11 bases. The V gene's germline CDR1 is MGHDK and CDR2 SYGVNS. This CDR3 region has 17 residues. V lost 5 bases and J lost 3; bases outside the gene matches: 11. CDR3 in DNA: TGTGCCAGCAGTTCTATTCGGGACAGGGGGTCCGACACTGAAGCTTTCTTT. This encodes CASSSIRDRGSDTEAFF.

J is TRBJ2-3 and V is TRBV29-1; D is undetermined. CDR3 length: 13 amino acids. V dropped 2 bases and J dropped 5 bases, with 11 bases sitting between them. Germline lookup yields CDR1 SQVTM and CDR2 ANQGSEA. CDR3 loop: CSVEKAAVDTQYF. CDR3 DNA sequence: TGCAGCGTTGAAAAGGCTGCGGTAGATACGCAGTATTTT.

The chain uses TRBV6-1 and TRBJ1-1; weak D call: TRBD1 (5 bases). V lost 6 bases, J lost 1 base, and 15 bases lay in between. Germline V CDR1 and CDR2: MNHNS, SASEGT. The CDR3 is made up of 15 amino acids. CDR3 sequence (DNA): TGTGCCAGCAGGCGCGGTCAGGGATCGAACACTGAAGCTTTCTTT. Residues: CASRRGQGSNTEAFF.

The chain recombines TRBV5-1 with TRBJ2-7; 7 nucleotides match TRBD1. V shed 5 bases and J 3 bases; nucleotides not matched to a gene: 8. Germline values: CDR1 SGHRS, CDR2 YFSETQ. This CDR3 contains 14 residues. The chain's CDR3 is CASSMMDRFYEQYF. The CDR3 DNA is TGCGCCAGCAGTATGATGGACAGGTTCTACGAGCAGTACTTC. The full variable domain, with the rest looked up from reference TRBV5-1 and TRBJ2-7, is KAGVTQTPRYLIKTRGQQVTLSCSPISGHRSVSWYQQTPGQGLQFLFEYFSETQRNKGNFPGRFSGRQFSNSRSEMNVSTLELGDSALYLCASSMMDRFYEQYFGPGTRLTVT.

The J gene is TRBJ1-2, the V gene TRBV30; TRBD1 matches 9 bases. Germline CDR1 GTSNPN, CDR2 SVGIG (reference sequence). The trim removed 4 bases at V and 3 bases at J, leaving 6 bases unmatched. This CDR3 spans 14 amino acids. The CDR3, as DNA: TGTGCCTGGATCCGGGACAGGGCCCACTATGGCTACACCTTC. Translating it yields CAWIRDRAHYGYTF.

The J gene is TRBJ1-2, the V gene TRBV5-1; 7 nucleotides line up with TRBD1. The J segment lost 7 bases and the V segment lost 4 bases, leaving 13 bases of the junction unmatched. The CDR3 has 15 amino acids. In germline, CDR1 is SGHRS, CDR2 YFSETQ. The CDR3 is CASSMGDSTFPGYTF. CDR3 coding DNA: TGCGCCAGCAGCATGGGGGACAGCACCTTTCCTGGCTACACCTTC.

The V gene is TRBV7-9, the J gene TRBJ1-1; D is possibly TRBD1 (5 bases). The CDR3 covers 13 residues. Trimming pared 3 bases from V and 3 bases from J, leaving 8 bases between. CDR1 is SEHNR, CDR2 FQNEAQ, per germline (reference sequence). The CDR3 region has the DNA TGTGCCAGCAGCTTTGGACACTACACTGAAGCTTTCTTT. It encodes CASSFGHYTEAFF.

This clone was counted a single time. The genes are TRBV6-6 and TRBJ2-3; 7 bases are a match to TRBD1. With V trimmed by 4 bases and J by 11 bases, 9 bases remained unmatched. From germline, CDR1 is MNHNY and CDR2 SVGAGI (reference sequence). The CDR3 is 13 residues long. The CDR3 DNA reads as TGTGCCAGCAGTTCAACCGACAGGGTTGAGCAGTATTTT. It specifies CASSSTDRVEQYF.

The rearrangement joins TRBV5-5 to TRBJ2-2; TRBD2 agrees at 11 bases. CDR1 SGHKS and CDR2 YYEKEE come from the germline V gene (reference sequence). The CDR3 runs 15 residues. After removal of 4 bases from V and 3 bases from J, the junction contained 2 bases not matched to a gene. The CDR3 reads CASSRTSGYTGELFF. CDR3 sequence (DNA): TGTGCCAGCAGCCGGACTAGCGGGTACACCGGGGAGCTGTTTTTT.